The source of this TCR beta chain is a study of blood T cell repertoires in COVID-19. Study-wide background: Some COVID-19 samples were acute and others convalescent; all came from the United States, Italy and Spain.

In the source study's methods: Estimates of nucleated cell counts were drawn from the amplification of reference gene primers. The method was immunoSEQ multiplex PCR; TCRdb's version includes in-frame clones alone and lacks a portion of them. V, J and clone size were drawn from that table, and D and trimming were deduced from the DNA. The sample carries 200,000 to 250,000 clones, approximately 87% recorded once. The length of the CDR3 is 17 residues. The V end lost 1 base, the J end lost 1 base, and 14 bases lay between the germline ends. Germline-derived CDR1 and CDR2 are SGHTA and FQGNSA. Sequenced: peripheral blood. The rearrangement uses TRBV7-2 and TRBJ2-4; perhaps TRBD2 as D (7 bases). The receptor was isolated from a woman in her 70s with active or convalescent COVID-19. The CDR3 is CASSLVAGRGAKNIQYF. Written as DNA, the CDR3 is TGTGCCAGCAGCTTAGTGGCGGGGAGGGGGGCCAAAAACATTCAGTACTTC.